Listed here are 25 T cell receptor beta chains from one sample, sequenced in a study of T cell responses to AZD1222 COVID-19 vaccine. Using immunoSEQ multiplex PCR, the repertoire was profiled, and TCRdb retains in-frame clones only, with some absent. Among fewer than 120,000 clones, about 85% were seen once, and the ten largest hold about 3%. Sequencing used peripheral blood, obtained on day 0 of AZD1222 vaccination. These receptor sequences come from an adult in good health.

This rearrangement joins TRBV5-8 to TRBJ2-3; TRBD2 is a possible D gene (5 bases). Germline V gene lookup returns CDR1 SGHTS and CDR2 YDEGEE. The CDR3 loop spans 15 amino acids. Trimming pared 6 bases from V and 4 bases from J, leaving 18 bases between. The CDR3, as DNA: TGTGCCAGCACCCTGCCGGGGTCCGAGGCAGATACGCAGTATTTT. Translating gives CASTLPGSEADTQYF.

J is TRBJ1-1 and V is TRBV6-2 or TRBV6-3; TRBD1 matches at 10 bases. Germline CDR1 reads MNHEY; CDR2 reads SVGEGT. The junction had 5 bases not matched to a gene; V was cut back by 2 bases and J by 5 bases. This CDR3 has 15 amino acids. CDR3 sequence reads: CASSYRQGARTEAFF. The DNA for the CDR3 is TGTGCCAGCAGTTACCGACAGGGGGCGCGAACTGAAGCTTTCTTT.

The V call is TRBV7-2, the J call TRBJ1-2; TRBD1 is a possible D gene (5 bases). Germline V gene sequence: CDR1 SGHTA, CDR2 FQGNSA. The CDR3 is 14 residues long. The V end was cut by 8 bases, the J end by 4 bases, with 17 bases between. CDR3: CASGGGGRLYGYTF. The CDR3 nucleotides read TGTGCCAGCGGGGGGGGAGGCCGCCTCTATGGCTACACCTTC.

The rearrangement uses TRBV5-5 and TRBJ2-1; 11 bases line up with TRBD2. CDR1 and CDR2 from the germline V gene are SGHKS and YYEKEE (reference sequence). CDR3 size: 15 residues. The junction had 3 bases not matched to a gene; V was cut back by 4 bases and J by 3 bases. DNA of the CDR3: TGTGCCAGCAGCGTGGGGACTAGCGGCTACAATGAGCAGTTCTTC. It yields the protein CASSVGTSGYNEQFF. The entire variable domain, with the rest obtained from reference TRBV5-5 and TRBJ2-1, is as follows: DAGVTQSPTHLIKTRGQQVTLRCSPISGHKSVSWYQQVLGQGPQFIFQYYEKEERGRGNFPDRFSARQFPNYSSELNVNALLLGDSALYLCASSVGTSGYNEQFFGPGTRLTVL.

The chain carries TRBV5-1 and TRBJ2-5; 11 bases align to TRBD2. This CDR3 has 15 residues. Germline CDR1 is SGHRS and CDR2 is YFSETQ. After removal of 0 bases from V and 3 bases from J, the junction contained 1 base not matched to a gene. CDR3 amino acids: CASSLELAGEETQYF. The CDR3 bases are TGCGCCAGCAGCTTGGAACTAGCGGGAGAAGAGACCCAGTACTTC.

This clone was found a few times. The chain joins TRBV6-5 to TRBJ2-1, with 7 bases that match TRBD2. With 5 bases clipped from V and 6 bases from J, the junction kept 10 bases outside the gene matches. Germline CDR1 and CDR2: MNHEY and SVGAGI. The CDR3 runs 15 residues. CDR3 region: CASSTPGLNFNEQFF. The CDR3 DNA is TGTGCCAGCAGTACCCCGGGACTAAACTTCAATGAGCAGTTCTTC.

This clone has more than one count but fewer than ten. The chain uses TRBV7-2 and TRBJ1-1; D unresolved. The CDR3 is 16 amino acids. Germline CDR1 and CDR2: SGHTA and FQGNSA. V lost 2 bases and J 1 base, leaving 14 bases between the germline ends. Written as DNA, the CDR3 is TGTGCCAGCAGCTTACAGTTGAGGGCAGGGAACACTGAAGCTTTCTTT. This codes for CASSLQLRAGNTEAFF. Full variable domain (missing parts from reference TRBV7-2 and TRBJ1-1): GAGVSQSPSNKVTEKGKDVELRCDPISGHTALYWYRQSLGQGLEFLIYFQGNSAPDKSGLPSDRFSAERTGGSVSTLTIQRTQQEDSAVYLCASSLQLRAGNTEAFFGQGTRLTVV.

The chain combines TRBV7-2 with TRBJ1-2, with a weak D call TRBD1 (6 bases). In germline, CDR1 is SGHTA, CDR2 FQGNSA. The ends were cut back, 5 bases at V and 4 bases at J, with 14 bases in the middle. The CDR3 is made up of 14 amino acids. The CDR3 loop is CASSADGQSYGYTF. The CDR3 bases are TGTGCCAGCAGCGCCGACGGACAGAGCTATGGCTACACCTTC.

This rearrangement joins TRBV9 to TRBJ1-1, with D maybe TRBD1 (6 bases). V shed 3 bases and J shed 0 bases, with 15 bases lying between them. Germline CDR1 is SGDLS and CDR2 is YYNGEE. The CDR3 spans 16 residues. The DNA of the CDR3 is TGTGCCAGCAGCGCCCAGGACAGACACCTGAACACTGAAGCTTTCTTT. Its protein is CASSAQDRHLNTEAFF.

The chain has TRBV4-3 and TRBJ1-4; D gene ambiguous. V shed 4 bases and J shed 7 bases, with 13 bases lying between them. The CDR3 runs 14 residues. Germline V gene sequence: CDR1 LGHNA, CDR2 YSLEER. The CDR3 region is CASSRAFRSEKLFF. In nucleotides, the CDR3 is TGCGCCAGCAGCCGGGCATTCCGTAGTGAAAAACTGTTTTTT.

This clone appeared once. The chain couples TRBV28 to TRBJ2-1; D possibly corresponds to TRBD1 (6 bases). Trimming left V 2 bases short and J 0 bases short, with 14 bases between. The CDR3 consists of 17 residues. Germline V gives CDR1 MDHEN, CDR2 SYDVKM. The CDR3 nucleotides are TGTGCCAGCAGTTTAACAGGGATAATGAGCTCCTACAATGAGCAGTTCTTC. Its translation: CASSLTGIMSSYNEQFF.

J is TRBJ1-5 and V is TRBV29-1, with a tentative D call TRBD1 (6 bases). The CDR3 length is 13 residues. CDR1 and CDR2 from the germline V gene are SQVTM and ANQGSEA. The germline V and J ends were trimmed by 4 bases and 3 bases, with 10 bases remaining between them. Here the CDR3 reads CSVGGGLNQPQHF. The DNA of the CDR3 is TGCAGCGTTGGCGGGGGGCTCAATCAGCCCCAGCATTTT.

V usage is TRBV10-3 and J usage is TRBJ1-4; weak D call: TRBD1 (5 bases). Germline CDR1 and CDR2: ENHRY and SYGVKD. CDR3 length: 15 residues. V gave up 1 base and J gave up 3 bases, with 9 bases separating them. The CDR3 region is CAISELGGPNEKLFF. DNA for the CDR3: TGTGCCATCAGTGAGTTGGGGGGACCTAATGAAAAACTGTTTTTT.

This chain links TRBV7-2 with TRBJ1-4; tentatively, D is TRBD1 (5 bases). V was clipped by 1 base and J by 7 bases, with 10 bases between them. The CDR3 is 14 residues long. The germline V gene encodes CDR1 SGHTA and CDR2 FQGNSA. Here the CDR3 reads CASSLGGGFEKLFF. In DNA, the CDR3 is TGTGCCAGCAGCTTAGGCGGGGGGTTTGAAAAACTGTTTTTT.

The chain joins TRBV2 to TRBJ1-3; TRBD1 is a possible D gene (5 bases). The V end lost 8 bases, the J end lost 1 base, and 9 bases lay between the germline ends. This CDR3 has 13 amino acids. CDR1 and CDR2 from the germline V gene are SNHLY and FYNNEI. CDR3 region: CASWGGSGNTIYF. In DNA form, the CDR3 reads TGTGCCAGCTGGGGGGGGTCTGGAAACACCATATATTTT.

Regarding this clone: Different DNA sequences within this sample yield the same CDR3. The chain links TRBV5-1 to TRBJ1-1; D is perhaps TRBD1 (6 bases). This CDR3 has 14 amino acids. Germline CDR1 SGHRS, CDR2 YFSETQ. Trimming stripped 0 bases from V and 5 bases from J, with 11 bases between. CDR3 nucleotides: TGCGCCAGCAGCTTGGAACAGGGAAGGACTGAAGCTTTCTTT. Translation: CASSLEQGRTEAFF.

Concerning this clone: Distinct nucleotide sequences in the sample also encode this CDR3. V is TRBV3-1 (or the pseudogene TRBV3-2) and J is TRBJ1-1; D is unclear. This CDR3 has 12 residues. Trimming stripped 3 bases from V and 5 bases from J, with 7 bases between. Germline CDR1 LGHDT, CDR2 YNNKEL (reference sequence). The CDR3 nucleotides are TGTGCCAGCAGCCATGGGGTAACTGAAGCTTTCTTT. Translation: CASSHGVTEAFF.

This rearrangement joins TRBV7-9 to TRBJ1-5, with 7 nucleotides matching TRBD1. The CDR3 has 13 residues. V shed 5 bases and J 11 bases; nucleotides not matched to a gene: 9. Germline CDR1 SEHNR, CDR2 FQNEAQ (reference sequence). CDR3 DNA: TGTGCCAGCAGCCCATCCCGGGACAGTTCCCAGCATTTT. Residues: CASSPSRDSSQHF.

The J gene is TRBJ2-1, the V gene TRBV9, with 7 bases fitting TRBD1. The germline CDR1 and CDR2 sequences are SGDLS and YYNGEE. The length of the CDR3 is 15 residues. J lost 2 bases, V lost 2 bases, and 4 bases had no gene match. CDR3 residues: CASSVIDRAYNEQFF. CDR3 sequence (DNA): TGTGCCAGCAGCGTCATAGACAGGGCCTACAATGAGCAGTTCTTC.

CDR3 DNA: TGTGCCAGCAGTGTCGGGACTAGCGGGAGTCGAGGGGATGAGCAGTTCTTC. Its translation: CASSVGTSGSRGDEQFF. The V gene is TRBV6-1, the J gene TRBJ2-1, with TRBD2 matching over 14 bases. This CDR3 spans 17 amino acids. Germline values: CDR1 MNHNS, CDR2 SASEGT. V shed 4 bases and J 8 bases; nucleotides not matched to a gene: 10.

V gene TRBV5-4 combines with J gene TRBJ2-7; 11 positions agree with TRBD2. The CDR3 extends over 15 amino acids. Germline V gene data show CDR1 as SGHNT and CDR2 as YYREEE (reference sequence). V was pared by 4 bases and J by 3 bases, with 6 bases of the junction left unmatched. CDR3 nucleotide sequence: TGTGCCAGCAGCCCGCGGACTAGCGGGTACTACGAGCAGTACTTC. Protein: CASSPRTSGYYEQYF.

The genes are TRBV6-2 or TRBV6-3 and TRBJ2-2, with D perhaps matching TRBD2 (6 bases). V was trimmed by 2 bases and J by 1 base, leaving 8 bases between them. This CDR3 region has 15 residues. Germline-derived CDR1 and CDR2 are MNHEY and SVGEGT. The CDR3 DNA reads TGTGCCAGCAGTTACGCGGGAAGGAACACCGGGGAGCTGTTTTTT. This gives the protein CASSYAGRNTGELFF.

This chain uses TRBV7-2 with TRBJ1-1; no clear D gene. The germline V gene has CDR1 SGHTA and CDR2 FQGNSA. Between the trimmed V and J ends, which lost 5 bases and 3 bases, there was a span of 19 bases. The CDR3 runs to 16 residues. The DNA of the CDR3 is TGTGCCAGCAGCGCCCGTTTGCCGTCCTGGGACACTGAAGCTTTCTTT. Its protein product is CASSARLPSWDTEAFF.

The rearrangement joins TRBV15 to TRBJ2-7, with 10 bases fitting TRBD1. V gave up 2 bases and J gave up 3 bases; unmatched junction bases: 1. Germline V gene sequence: CDR1 LNHNV, CDR2 YYDKDF (reference sequence). This CDR3 is 14 amino acids long. This CDR3 is CATSRRDRGYEQYF. For the CDR3, the DNA is TGTGCCACCAGCAGACGGGACAGGGGCTACGAGCAGTACTTC.

V usage is TRBV9 and J usage is TRBJ2-3; the D gene is possibly TRBD2 (6 bases). Germline lookup yields CDR1 SGDLS and CDR2 YYNGEE. The CDR3 sequence is 18 residues long. Trimming left V 0 bases short and J 6 bases short, with 23 bases between. DNA of the CDR3: TGTGCCAGCAGCGTAGGGTCGACTTGGACTAATCAGGTGGATACGCAGTATTTT. Amino acid sequence: CASSVGSTWTNQVDTQYF.